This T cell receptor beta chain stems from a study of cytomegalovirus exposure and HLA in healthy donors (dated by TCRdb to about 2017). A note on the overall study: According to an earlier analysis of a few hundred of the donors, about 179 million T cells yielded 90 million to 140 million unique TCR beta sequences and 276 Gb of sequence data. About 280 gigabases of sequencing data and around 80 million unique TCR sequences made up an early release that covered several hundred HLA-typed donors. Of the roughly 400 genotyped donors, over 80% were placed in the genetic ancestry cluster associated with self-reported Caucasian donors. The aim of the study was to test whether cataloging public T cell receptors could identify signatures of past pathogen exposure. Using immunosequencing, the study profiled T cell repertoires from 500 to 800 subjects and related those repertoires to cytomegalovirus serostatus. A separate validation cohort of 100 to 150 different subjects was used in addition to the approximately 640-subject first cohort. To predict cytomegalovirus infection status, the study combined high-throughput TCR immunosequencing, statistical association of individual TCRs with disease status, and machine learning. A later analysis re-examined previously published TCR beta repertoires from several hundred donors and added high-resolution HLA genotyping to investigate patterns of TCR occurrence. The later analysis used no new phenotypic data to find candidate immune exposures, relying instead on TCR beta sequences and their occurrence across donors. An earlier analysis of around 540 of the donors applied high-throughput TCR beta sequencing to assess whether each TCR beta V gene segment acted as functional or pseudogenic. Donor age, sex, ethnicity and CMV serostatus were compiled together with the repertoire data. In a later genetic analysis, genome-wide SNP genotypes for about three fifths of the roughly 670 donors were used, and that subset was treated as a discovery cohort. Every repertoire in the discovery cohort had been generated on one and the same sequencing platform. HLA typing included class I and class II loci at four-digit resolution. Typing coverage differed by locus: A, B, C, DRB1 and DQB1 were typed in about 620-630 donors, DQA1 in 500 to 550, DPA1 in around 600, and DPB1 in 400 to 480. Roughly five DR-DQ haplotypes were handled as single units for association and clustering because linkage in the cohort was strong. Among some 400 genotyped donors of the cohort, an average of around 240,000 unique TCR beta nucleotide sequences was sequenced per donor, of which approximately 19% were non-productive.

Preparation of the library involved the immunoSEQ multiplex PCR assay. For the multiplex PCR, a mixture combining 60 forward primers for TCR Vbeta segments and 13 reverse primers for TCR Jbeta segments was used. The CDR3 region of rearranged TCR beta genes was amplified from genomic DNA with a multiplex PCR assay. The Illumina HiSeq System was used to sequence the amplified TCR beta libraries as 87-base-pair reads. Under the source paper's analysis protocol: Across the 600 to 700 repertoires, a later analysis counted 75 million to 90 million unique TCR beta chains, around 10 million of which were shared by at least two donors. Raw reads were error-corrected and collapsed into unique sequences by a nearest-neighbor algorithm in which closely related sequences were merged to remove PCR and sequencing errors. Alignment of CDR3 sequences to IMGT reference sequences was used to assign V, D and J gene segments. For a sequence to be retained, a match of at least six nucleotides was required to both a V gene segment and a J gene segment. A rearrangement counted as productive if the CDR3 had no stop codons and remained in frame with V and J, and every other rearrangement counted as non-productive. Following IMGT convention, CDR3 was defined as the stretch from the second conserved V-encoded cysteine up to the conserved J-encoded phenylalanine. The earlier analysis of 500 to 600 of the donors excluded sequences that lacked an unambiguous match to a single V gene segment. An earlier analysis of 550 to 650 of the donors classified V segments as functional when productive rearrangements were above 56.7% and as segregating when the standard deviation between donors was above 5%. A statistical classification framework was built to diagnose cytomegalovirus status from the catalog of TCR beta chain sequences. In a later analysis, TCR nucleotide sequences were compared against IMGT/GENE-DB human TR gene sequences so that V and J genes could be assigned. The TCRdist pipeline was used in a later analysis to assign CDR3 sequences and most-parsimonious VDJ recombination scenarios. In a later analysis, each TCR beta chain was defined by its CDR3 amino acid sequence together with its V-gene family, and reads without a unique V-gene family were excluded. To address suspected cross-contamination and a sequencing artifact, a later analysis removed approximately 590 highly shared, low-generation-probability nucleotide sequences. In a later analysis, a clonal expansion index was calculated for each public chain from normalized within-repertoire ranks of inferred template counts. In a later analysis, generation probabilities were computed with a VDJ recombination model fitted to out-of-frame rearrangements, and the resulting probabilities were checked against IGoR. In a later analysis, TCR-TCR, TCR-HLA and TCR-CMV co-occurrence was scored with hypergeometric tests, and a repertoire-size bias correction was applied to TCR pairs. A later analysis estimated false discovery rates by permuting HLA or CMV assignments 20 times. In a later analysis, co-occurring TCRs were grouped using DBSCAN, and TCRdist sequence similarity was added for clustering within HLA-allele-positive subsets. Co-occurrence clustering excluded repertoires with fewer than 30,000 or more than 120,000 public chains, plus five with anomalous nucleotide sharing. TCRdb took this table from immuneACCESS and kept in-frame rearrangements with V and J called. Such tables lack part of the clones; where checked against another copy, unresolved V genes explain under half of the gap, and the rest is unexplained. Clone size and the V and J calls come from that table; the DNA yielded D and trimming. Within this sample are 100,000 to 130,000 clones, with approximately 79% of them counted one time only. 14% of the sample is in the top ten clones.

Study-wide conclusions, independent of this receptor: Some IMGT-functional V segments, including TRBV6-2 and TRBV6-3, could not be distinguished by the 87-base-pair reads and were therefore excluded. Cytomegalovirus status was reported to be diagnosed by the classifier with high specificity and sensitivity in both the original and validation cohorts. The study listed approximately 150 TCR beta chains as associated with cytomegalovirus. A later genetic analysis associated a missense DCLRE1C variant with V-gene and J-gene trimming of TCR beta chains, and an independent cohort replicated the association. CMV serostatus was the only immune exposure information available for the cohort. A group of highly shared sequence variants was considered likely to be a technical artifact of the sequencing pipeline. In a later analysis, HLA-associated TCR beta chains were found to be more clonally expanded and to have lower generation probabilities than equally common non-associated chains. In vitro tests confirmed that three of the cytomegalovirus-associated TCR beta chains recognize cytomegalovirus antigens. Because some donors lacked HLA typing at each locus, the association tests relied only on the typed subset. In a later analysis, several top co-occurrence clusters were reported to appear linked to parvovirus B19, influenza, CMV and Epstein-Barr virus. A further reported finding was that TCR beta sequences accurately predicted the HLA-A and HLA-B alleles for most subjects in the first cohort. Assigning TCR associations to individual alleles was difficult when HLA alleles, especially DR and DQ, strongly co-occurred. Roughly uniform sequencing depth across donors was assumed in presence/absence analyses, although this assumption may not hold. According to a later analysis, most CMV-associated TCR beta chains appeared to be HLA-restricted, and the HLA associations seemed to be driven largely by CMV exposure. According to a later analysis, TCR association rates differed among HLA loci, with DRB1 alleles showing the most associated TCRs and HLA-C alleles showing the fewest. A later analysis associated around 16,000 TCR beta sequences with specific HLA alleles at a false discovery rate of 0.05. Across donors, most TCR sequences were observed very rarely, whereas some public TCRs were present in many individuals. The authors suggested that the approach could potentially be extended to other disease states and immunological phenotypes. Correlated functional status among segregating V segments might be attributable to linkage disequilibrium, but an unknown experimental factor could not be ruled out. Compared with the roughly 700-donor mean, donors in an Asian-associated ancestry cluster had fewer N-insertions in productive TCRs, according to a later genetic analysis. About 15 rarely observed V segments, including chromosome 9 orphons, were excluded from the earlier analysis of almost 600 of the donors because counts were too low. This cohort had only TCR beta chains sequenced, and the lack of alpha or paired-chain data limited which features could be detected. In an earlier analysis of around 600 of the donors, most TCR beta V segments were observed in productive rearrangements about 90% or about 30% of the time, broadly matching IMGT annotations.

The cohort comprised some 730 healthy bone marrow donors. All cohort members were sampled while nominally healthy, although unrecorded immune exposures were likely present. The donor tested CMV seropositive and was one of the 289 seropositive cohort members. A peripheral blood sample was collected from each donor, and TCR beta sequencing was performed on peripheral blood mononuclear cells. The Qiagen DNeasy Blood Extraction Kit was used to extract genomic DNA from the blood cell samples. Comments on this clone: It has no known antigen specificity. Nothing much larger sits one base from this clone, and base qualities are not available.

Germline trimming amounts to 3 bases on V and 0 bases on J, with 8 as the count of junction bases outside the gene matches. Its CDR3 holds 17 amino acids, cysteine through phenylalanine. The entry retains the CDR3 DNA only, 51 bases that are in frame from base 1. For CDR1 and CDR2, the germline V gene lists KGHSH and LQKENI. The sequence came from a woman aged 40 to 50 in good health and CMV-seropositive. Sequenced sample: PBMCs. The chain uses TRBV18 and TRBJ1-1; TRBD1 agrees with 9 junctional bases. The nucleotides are TGTGCCAGCTCACCGGGACAGGGAGGAAGGATGAACACTGAAGCTTTCTTT. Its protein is CASSPGQGGRMNTEAFF.